What follows is one T cell receptor (beta chain) and its context. The germline V and J ends were trimmed by 3 bases and 10 bases, with 13 bases remaining between them. This CDR3 is built from 13 residues. Methods used by the authors: Estimation of nucleated cell counts relied on the amplification of reference gene primers. Libraries were prepared by immunoSEQ multiplex PCR; TCRdb keeps only in-frame clonotypes and omits some of them. V and J calls plus clone size are reproduced from that table; the DNA served to infer D and trimming. The sample consists of approximately 73,000 clones, roughly four fifths of them appearing once. The data were obtained in a study of blood T cell repertoires in COVID-19.

The sequence was obtained from a woman in her sixties or seventies with acute or convalescent COVID-19. This chain connects TRBV12-3 or TRBV12-4 to TRBJ2-1, with D possibly being TRBD2 (5 bases). Sequencing used peripheral blood. CDR3 sequence reads: CASSFGLKVEQFF. The CDR3 region has the DNA TGTGCCAGCAGTTTCGGACTCAAGGTAGAGCAGTTCTTC.